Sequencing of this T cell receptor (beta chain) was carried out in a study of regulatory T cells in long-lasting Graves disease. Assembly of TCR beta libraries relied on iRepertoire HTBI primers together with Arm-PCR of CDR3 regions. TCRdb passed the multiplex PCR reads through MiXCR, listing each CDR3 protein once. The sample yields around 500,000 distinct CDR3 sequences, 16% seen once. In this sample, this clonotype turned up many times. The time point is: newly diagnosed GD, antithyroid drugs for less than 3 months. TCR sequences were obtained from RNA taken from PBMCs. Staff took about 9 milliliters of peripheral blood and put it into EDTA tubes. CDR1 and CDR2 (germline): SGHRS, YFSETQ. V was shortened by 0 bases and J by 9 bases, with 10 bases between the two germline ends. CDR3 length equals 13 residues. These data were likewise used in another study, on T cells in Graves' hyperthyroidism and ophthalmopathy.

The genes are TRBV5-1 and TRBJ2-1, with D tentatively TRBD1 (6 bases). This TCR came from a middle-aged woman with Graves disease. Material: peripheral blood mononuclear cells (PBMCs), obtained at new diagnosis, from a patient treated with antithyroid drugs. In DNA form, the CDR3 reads TGCGCCAGCAGCTTGGCCACAGGGAGTGAGCAGTTCTTC. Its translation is CASSLATGSEQFF.